This TCR beta chain was obtained from a study of blood T cell repertoires in COVID-19. Study as a whole: Samples of COVID-19 (acute and convalescent) were obtained from the United States, Italy and Spain. T cells, B-cell-depleted T cells, or PBMCs supplied cDNA or gDNA.

Original methodology: Reference gene primer amplification yielded estimated nucleated cell counts. Some clones are missing from TCRdb's copy, which holds only in-frame ones; the method was immunoSEQ multiplex PCR. That table furnishes V, J and clone size, whereas the DNA furnished D and trimming. The table records about 250,000 clones, 80% to 90% of them present only once. V was cut by 1 base and J by 0 bases, with 7 bases left in between. Per the germline V gene, CDR1 is SGHTA and CDR2 is FQGNSA. The CDR3 is 14 residues long. This receptor was taken from a woman in her twenties or thirties with active or convalescent COVID-19. Sequencing used peripheral blood. The V and J genes are TRBV7-2 and TRBJ2-7; D is uncertain. The CDR3 nucleotides are TGTGCCAGCAGCTTAGTTGGCGGCTCCTACGAGCAGTACTTC. Translation gives CASSLVGGSYEQYF.